This passage covers 21 T cell receptor beta chains from one sample sequenced in a study of T cell responses to AZD1222 COVID-19 vaccine. Sequencing was performed with immunoSEQ multiplex PCR; in TCRdb, only in-frame clones are kept and a portion is missing. The sample shows 140,000 to 150,000 clones, 75% to 85% of them seen only once. The sample consisted of peripheral blood, taken on day 0 of MenACWY control vaccination. The receptors here all came from an adult in good health.

This clone has just a few counts. The rearrangement joins TRBV29-1 to TRBJ2-1, with 10 bases that match TRBD1. From germline, CDR1 is SQVTM and CDR2 ANQGSEA. The ends lost 6 bases at V and 4 bases at J; junction bases unmatched: 12. This CDR3 region has 16 residues. CDR3 nucleotides: TGCAGCGTCGCACGGACCGGGACAGGGGCATACAATGAGCAGTTCTTC. This codes for CSVARTGTGAYNEQFF.

The rearrangement joins TRBV9 to TRBJ2-2; TRBD2 matches at 9 bases. The V gene's germline CDR1 is SGDLS and CDR2 YYNGEE. The ends lost 0 bases at V and 3 bases at J; junction bases unmatched: 6. The CDR3 consists of 17 residues. CDR3: CASSVDAGGRYTGELFF. For the CDR3, the DNA is TGTGCCAGCAGCGTAGATGCGGGGGGGCGTTACACCGGGGAGCTGTTTTTT. Full variable domain (rest looked up from reference TRBV9 and TRBJ2-2): DSGVTQTPKHLITATGQRVTLRCSPRSGDLSVYWYQQSLDQGLQFLIQYYNGEERAKGNILERFSAQQFPDLHSELNLSSLELGDSALYFCASSVDAGGRYTGELFFGEGSRLTVL.

This chain links TRBV5-1 with TRBJ2-7; tentative D call: TRBD1 (5 bases). Deletions cut 4 bases from V and 1 base from J, with 12 bases between. Germline V gene data show CDR1 as SGHRS and CDR2 as YFSETQ. The CDR3 extends over 14 amino acids. In DNA form, the CDR3 reads TGCGCCAGCAGCCCAAGACAGCTATCCTACGAGCAGTACTTC. Translating it yields CASSPRQLSYEQYF. Full variable domain (outside the CDR3, taken from reference TRBV5-1 and TRBJ2-7): KAGVTQTPRYLIKTRGQQVTLSCSPISGHRSVSWYQQTPGQGLQFLFEYFSETQRNKGNFPGRFSGRQFSNSRSEMNVSTLELGDSALYLCASSPRQLSYEQYFGPGTRLTVT.

The V and J genes are TRBV6-5 and TRBJ2-7; unclear D gene. Germline lookup yields CDR1 MNHEY and CDR2 SVGAGI. This CDR3 has 14 amino acids. V was trimmed by 7 bases and J by 0 bases, leaving 13 bases between them. The CDR3 loop reads CASTLVVGSYEQYF. CDR3 DNA: TGTGCCAGCACCCTCGTGGTAGGCTCCTACGAGCAGTACTTC.

This chain links TRBV2 with TRBJ1-5; D might be TRBD1 (5 bases). In germline, CDR1 is SNHLY, CDR2 FYNNEI. V was pared by 7 bases and J by 4 bases, with 17 bases between. This CDR3 comprises 15 residues. The CDR3 sequence is CASTRDDIQNQPQHF. CDR3 DNA sequence: TGTGCCAGCACTCGGGACGATATCCAGAATCAGCCCCAGCATTTT.

The chain couples TRBV15 to TRBJ1-4; 9 bases are shared with TRBD1. The V and J ends lost 3 bases and 3 bases, in that order; junction bases with no gene match: 2. Germline lookup yields CDR1 LNHNV and CDR2 YYDKDF (reference sequence). There are 15 residues in the CDR3. CDR3 nucleotides: TGTGCCACCAGCAGGGGACAGGGCGCTAATGAAAAACTGTTTTTT. It translates to CATSRGQGANEKLFF.

Turning to this clone: At one boundary the junction diverges from the germline segment, which might be a read error. The chain has TRBV7-2 and TRBJ2-5; D gene uncertain. The CDR3 is 15 residues long. Looked up from germline, CDR1 is SGHTA and CDR2 is FQGNSA. CDR3 sequence: CASSLELVPQKTQYF. DNA for the CDR3: TGTGCCAGCAGCTTAGAATTGGTCCCCCAAAAGACCCAGTACTTC.

The chain carries TRBV19 and TRBJ2-2; D possibly corresponds to TRBD2 (5 bases). The CDR3 totals 15 residues. With 2 bases removed from V and 4 bases from J, the gap between germline ends came to 11 bases. Per germline, CDR1 LNHDA and CDR2 SQIVND (reference sequence). The CDR3 here is CASSISAGGTGELFF. The CDR3 DNA follows: TGTGCCAGTAGTATAAGCGCAGGAGGCACCGGGGAGCTGTTTTTT. The full variable domain, its missing parts supplied by reference TRBV19 and TRBJ2-2, is DGGITQSPKYLFRKEGQNVTLSCEQNLNHDAMYWYRQDPGQGLRLIYYSQIVNDFQKGDIAEGYSVSREKKESFPLTVTSAQKNPTAFYLCASSISAGGTGELFFGEGSRLTVL.

This clone was observed a few times. As DNA, the CDR3 is TGTGCCACCGGGTCACCGGCAACTAATGAAAAACTGTTTTTT. Translated: CATGSPATNEKLFF. This sequence joins TRBV2 and TRBJ1-4, with D hard to call. Germline CDR1 and CDR2: SNHLY and FYNNEI. The CDR3 totals 14 residues. Trimming removed 10 bases at V and 0 bases at J, with 12 bases between.

This sequence joins TRBV30 and TRBJ2-5; possible D gene TRBD1, 5 bases. The germline V and J ends were trimmed by 3 bases and 7 bases, with 18 bases remaining between them. This CDR3 contains 14 residues. CDR1 and CDR2 (germline): GTSNPN, SVGIG (reference sequence). The CDR3 sequence: CAWSPGWQSGTQYF. The CDR3, as DNA: TGTGCCTGGAGCCCAGGGTGGCAGTCGGGGACCCAGTACTTC.

The chain combines TRBV5-6 with TRBJ2-7; D is unresolved. From germline, CDR1 is SGHDT and CDR2 YYEEEE. The CDR3 sequence is 16 residues long. The germline V and J ends were trimmed by 0 bases and 2 bases, with 15 bases remaining between them. For the CDR3, the DNA is TGTGCCAGCAGCTTGGCACCACGGGCTCTCGCCTACGAGCAGTACGTC. Protein: CASSLAPRALAYEQYV.

In this sample, this clone turned up a few times. The same CDR3 also results from other DNA sequences found in this sample. The chain joins TRBV15 to TRBJ1-2; D is unclear. Germline lookup yields CDR1 LNHNV and CDR2 YYDKDF (reference sequence). The CDR3 contains 12 residues. V lost 0 bases and J lost 5, with 4 bases in between. CDR3 sequence: CATSRDGYGYTF. CDR3 coding DNA: TGTGCCACCAGCAGAGATGGGTATGGCTACACCTTC.

The chain recombines TRBV7-9 with TRBJ2-3; D possibly corresponds to TRBD2 (6 bases). CDR1 SEHNR and CDR2 FQNEAQ come from the germline V gene (reference sequence). V lost 5 bases and J lost 5, with 17 bases in between. The CDR3 totals 15 residues. The CDR3 DNA is TGTGCCAGCAGCCCCCCCAGGGCCGGGGGAGATACGCAGTATTTT. Translating it yields CASSPPRAGGDTQYF. Full variable domain (missing parts from reference TRBV7-9 and TRBJ2-3): DTGVSQNPRHKITKRGQNVTFRCDPISEHNRLYWYRQTLGQGPEFLTYFQNEAQLEKSRLLSDRFSAERPKGSFSTLEIQRTEQGDSAMYLCASSPPRAGGDTQYFGPGTRLTVL.

CDR3 sequence: CASTPGSLGETQYF. CDR3 sequence (DNA): TGTGCCAGCACCCCGGGCAGCCTAGGTGAGACCCAGTACTTC. The V gene is TRBV5-5, the J gene TRBJ2-5; no clear D. This CDR3 is 14 amino acids long. Germline CDR1 SGHKS, CDR2 YYEKEE (reference sequence). Trimming took 6 bases from V and 5 from J, leaving 17 bases between them. Full variable domain (outside the CDR3, taken from reference TRBV5-5 and TRBJ2-5): DAGVTQSPTHLIKTRGQQVTLRCSPISGHKSVSWYQQVLGQGPQFIFQYYEKEERGRGNFPDRFSARQFPNYSSELNVNALLLGDSALYLCASTPGSLGETQYFGPGTRLLVL.

This chain links TRBV14 with TRBJ2-3, with no clear D. The V end was cut by 1 base, the J end by 5 bases, with 16 bases between. Germline lookup yields CDR1 SGHDN and CDR2 FVKESK. The CDR3 is 16 residues long. DNA for the CDR3: TGTGCCAGCAGCCAAGGCACCGGGCCCAACCAAGATACGCAGTATTTT. This gives the protein CASSQGTGPNQDTQYF.

Written as DNA, the CDR3 is TGTGCCAGCAGTACGGGTCTGAACACTGAAGCTTTCTTT. It specifies CASSTGLNTEAFF. J is TRBJ1-1 and V is TRBV6-4, with D unclear. The CDR3 has 13 amino acids. V was clipped by 5 bases and J by 0 bases, with 7 bases between them. Germline V gene data show CDR1 as MRHNA and CDR2 as SNTAGT.

This clone was seen a single time. V and J are TRBV19 and TRBJ1-3; D is uncertain. CDR1 is LNHDA, CDR2 SQIVND, per germline (reference sequence). The CDR3 sequence is 15 residues long. The V end was cut by 6 bases, the J end by 0 bases, with 12 bases between. This CDR3 reads CASRNKGISGNTIYF. The CDR3 DNA reads TGTGCCAGTAGAAATAAAGGGATCTCTGGAAACACCATATATTTT.

V gene TRBV19 combines with J gene TRBJ2-3, with D perhaps TRBD1 or TRBD2 (6 bases each). This CDR3 spans 14 amino acids. The germline V and J ends were trimmed by 5 bases and 5 bases, with 14 bases remaining between them. From germline, CDR1 is LNHDA and CDR2 SQIVND (reference sequence). CDR3 amino acids: CASSPRGQGDTQYF. The CDR3 DNA is TGTGCCAGTAGTCCCCGGGGGCAGGGAGATACGCAGTATTTT. The full variable domain, rest sourced from reference TRBV19 and TRBJ2-3, is DGGITQSPKYLFRKEGQNVTLSCEQNLNHDAMYWYRQDPGQGLRLIYYSQIVNDFQKGDIAEGYSVSREKKESFPLTVTSAQKNPTAFYLCASSPRGQGDTQYFGPGTRLTVL.

The chain employs TRBV2 and TRBJ1-1; 7 bases map to TRBD1. Germline V gene data show CDR1 as SNHLY and CDR2 as FYNNEI. CDR3 length equals 20 residues. V shed 5 bases, J shed 0 bases, and the junction held 21 bases outside the gene matches. CDR3 amino acids: CASSFSPGTAGVTMNTEAFF. In DNA form, the CDR3 reads TGTGCCAGCAGTTTTTCTCCCGGGACAGCTGGAGTTACCATGAACACTGAAGCTTTCTTT.

A single count supports this clone. The chain has TRBV4-1 and TRBJ2-1; 7 positions agree with TRBD1. Germline lookup yields CDR1 MGHRA and CDR2 YSYEKL. The CDR3 sequence is 13 residues long. Trimming at V came to 4 bases and at J to 10 bases, leaving 7 bases not matched to a gene. The chain's CDR3 is CASSPGTVPEQFF. The CDR3 coding sequence is TGCGCCAGCAGCCCGGGGACAGTTCCCGAGCAGTTCTTC.

V usage is TRBV19 and J usage is TRBJ1-1; D call uncertain. CDR1 and CDR2 from the germline V gene are LNHDA and SQIVND (reference sequence). V was clipped by 6 bases and J by 3 bases, with 14 bases between them. This CDR3 is built from 14 residues. The DNA of the CDR3 is TGTGCCAGTAGCCCGGGATCTCCGGACACTGAAGCTTTCTTT. Its translation is CASSPGSPDTEAFF.